This T cell receptor beta chain comes out of a study of cytomegalovirus exposure and HLA in healthy donors. PCR used 60 Vbeta primers and 13 Jbeta primers. The assay was immunoSEQ multiplex PCR, and TCRdb's table has in-frame clones only and misses some. This sample has 90,000 to 110,000 clones, with around 75% found just once. In this sample, this clone turned up once. CDR1 is SQVTM, CDR2 ANQGSEA, per germline. The J segment lost 3 bases and the V segment lost 7 bases, leaving 6 bases of the junction unmatched. This CDR3 region has 13 residues. The chain recombines TRBV29-1 with TRBJ2-3, with 8 bases lining up with TRBD2. Specimen: PBMCs. The sequence was obtained from a man aged 40-50 years in good health and CMV-seronegative. The CDR3 protein is CSAGGGATDTQYF. The DNA of the CDR3 is TGCAGCGCCGGGGGGGGAGCTACAGATACGCAGTATTTT.